This T cell receptor (beta chain) was observed in a study of T cell responses to AZD1222 COVID-19 vaccine. Notes on the study in general: Only six AZD1222 recipients tested seropositive at baseline.

On this clone: Its antigen is unidentified.

The CDR3 spans 15 residues. V lost 5 bases and J lost 3, with 17 bases in between. Germline CDR1 reads SGHVS; CDR2 reads FQNEAQ. The table came from immunoSEQ multiplex PCR; TCRdb's copy has only in-frame clones and leaves some out. Of about 97,000 clones in the sample, approximately 90% were seen once. The TCR sequence derives from an adult in good health. The chain couples TRBV7-8 to TRBJ2-7; maybe TRBD1 (6 bases). The source was peripheral blood, collected on day 0 of AZD1222 vaccination. The CDR3 region has the DNA TGTGCCAGCAGCCTGGGGGCGGTCCCCCTCTACGAGCAGTACTTC. Translated: CASSLGAVPLYEQYF.